This TCR beta chain was found in a study of early stage breast cancer tumors. Study overall: Most invasive tumors, about 80% of the 16, were ER+/PR+/HER2-. Samples were sequenced at about 9.9-fold average coverage. Study findings and constraints: Bulk DNA sequencing of unsorted cells missed chain pairing and markers.

This clone was detected only once. Its target is not known. The method was immunoSEQ multiplex PCR; TCRdb's version includes in-frame clones alone and lacks a portion of them. Counted here are more than 5,500 clones, less than 75% occurring once; the ten biggest clones make up approximately 10%. This clonotype originated in a person aged 40 to 49 with breast cancer. The specimen was normal breast tissue next to the tumor.

The CDR3 nucleotides read TGCAGCGTTGAAGAAGGAGGTAGCGGCCGTATGAGGGATACGCAGTATTTT. Residues: CSVEEGGSGRMRDTQYF. V and J are TRBV29-1 and TRBJ2-3; D may be TRBD2 (6 bases). Trimming removed 0 bases at V and 6 bases at J, with 22 bases between. This CDR3 comprises 17 residues. Germline V gene lookup returns CDR1 SQVTM and CDR2 ANQGSEA.